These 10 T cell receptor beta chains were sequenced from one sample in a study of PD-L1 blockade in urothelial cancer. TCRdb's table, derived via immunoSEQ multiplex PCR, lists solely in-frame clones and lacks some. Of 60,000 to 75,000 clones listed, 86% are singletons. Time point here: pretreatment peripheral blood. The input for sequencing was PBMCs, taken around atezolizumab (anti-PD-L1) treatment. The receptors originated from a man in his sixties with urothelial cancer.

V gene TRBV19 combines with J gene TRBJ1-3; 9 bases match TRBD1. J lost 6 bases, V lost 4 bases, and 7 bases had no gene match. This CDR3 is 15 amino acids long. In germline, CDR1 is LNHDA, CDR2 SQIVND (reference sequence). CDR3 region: CASSTSGQGTNTIYF. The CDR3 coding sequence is TGTGCCAGTAGTACGTCTGGACAGGGGACAAACACCATATATTTT.

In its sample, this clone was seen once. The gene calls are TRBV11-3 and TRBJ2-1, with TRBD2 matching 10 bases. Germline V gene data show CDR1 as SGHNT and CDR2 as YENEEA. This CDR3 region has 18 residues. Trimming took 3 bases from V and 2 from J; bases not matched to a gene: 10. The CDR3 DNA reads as TGTGCCAGCAGCTTCATACCCTTTAGCGGGGGGACCTACAATGAGCAGTTCTTC. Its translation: CASSFIPFSGGTYNEQFF.

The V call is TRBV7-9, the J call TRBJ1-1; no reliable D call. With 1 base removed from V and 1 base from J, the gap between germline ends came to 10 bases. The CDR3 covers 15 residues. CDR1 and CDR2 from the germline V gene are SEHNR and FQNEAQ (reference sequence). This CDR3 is CASSLVEGTNTEAFF. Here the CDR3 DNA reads TGTGCCAGCAGCTTAGTCGAGGGAACGAACACTGAAGCTTTCTTT. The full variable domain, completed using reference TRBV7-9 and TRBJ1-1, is DTGVSQNPRHKITKRGQNVTFRCDPISEHNRLYWYRQTLGQGPEFLTYFQNEAQLEKSRLLSDRFSAERPKGSFSTLEIQRTEQGDSAMYLCASSLVEGTNTEAFFGQGTRLTVV.

This CDR3 reads CALSPIKGMTEAFF. The CDR3 nucleotides read TGTGCCCTCTCCCCGATTAAGGGGATGACTGAAGCTTTCTTT. The chain uses TRBV30 and TRBJ1-1; D possibly corresponds to TRBD1 (5 bases). The CDR3 covers 14 residues. Germline CDR1 is GTSNPN and CDR2 is SVGIG (reference sequence). Between the trimmed V and J ends, which lost 8 bases and 5 bases, there was a span of 21 bases.

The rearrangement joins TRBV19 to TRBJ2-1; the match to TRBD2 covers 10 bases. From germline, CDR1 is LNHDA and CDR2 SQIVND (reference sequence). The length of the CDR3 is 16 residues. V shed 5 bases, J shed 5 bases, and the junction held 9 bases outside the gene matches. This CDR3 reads CASSAIAGGENNEQFF. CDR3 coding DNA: TGTGCCAGTAGTGCAATAGCGGGGGGCGAGAACAATGAGCAGTTCTTC.

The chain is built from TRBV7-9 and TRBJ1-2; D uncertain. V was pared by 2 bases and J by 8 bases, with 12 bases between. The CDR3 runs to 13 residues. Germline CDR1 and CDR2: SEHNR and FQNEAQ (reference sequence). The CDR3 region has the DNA TGTGCCAGCAGCTTACAACTCGCTTGGGGCTACACCTTC. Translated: CASSLQLAWGYTF.

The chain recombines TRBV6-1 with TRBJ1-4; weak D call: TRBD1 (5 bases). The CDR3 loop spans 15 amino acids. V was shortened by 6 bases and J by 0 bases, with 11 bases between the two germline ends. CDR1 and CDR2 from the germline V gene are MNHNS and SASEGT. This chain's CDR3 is CASRLDRATNEKLFF. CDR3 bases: TGTGCCAGCAGACTCGACAGAGCAACTAATGAAAAACTGTTTTTT.

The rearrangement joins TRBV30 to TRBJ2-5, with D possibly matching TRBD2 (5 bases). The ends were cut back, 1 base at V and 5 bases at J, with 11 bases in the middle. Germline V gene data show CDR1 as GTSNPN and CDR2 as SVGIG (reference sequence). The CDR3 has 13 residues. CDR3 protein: CAWSERTGETQYF. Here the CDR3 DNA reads TGTGCCTGGAGTGAGCGGACCGGGGAGACCCAGTACTTC.

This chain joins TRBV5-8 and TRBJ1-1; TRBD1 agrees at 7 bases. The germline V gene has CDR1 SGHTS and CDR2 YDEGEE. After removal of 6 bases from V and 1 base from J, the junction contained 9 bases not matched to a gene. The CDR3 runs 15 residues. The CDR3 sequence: CASTSWGTANTEAFF. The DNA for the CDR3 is TGTGCCAGCACTTCTTGGGGGACAGCGAACACTGAAGCTTTCTTT.

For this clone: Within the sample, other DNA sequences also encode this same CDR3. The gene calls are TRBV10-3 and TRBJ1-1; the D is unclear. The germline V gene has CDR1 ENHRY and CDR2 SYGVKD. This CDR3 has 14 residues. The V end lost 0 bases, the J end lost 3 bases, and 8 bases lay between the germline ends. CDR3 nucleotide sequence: TGTGCCATCAGTGAGTCGGGCAGAGACACTGAAGCTTTCTTT. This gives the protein CAISESGRDTEAFF.